One and the same sample provided the 27 T cell receptor beta chains below, sequenced in a study of CD8+CD57+ T cells in acquired aplastic anemia. Patients picked for sequencing had shown CD8+CD57+ cell expansion detected by flow cytometry. Genomic DNA was employed as the template in profiling TCR beta VDJ and CDR3. Using its own MiXCR run on the reads, TCRdb lists one record per CDR3 protein. The table records about 40,000 distinct CDR3 sequences, about 63% of them present only once. The specimen sequenced was sorted CD4+, CD8+, or CD8+CD57+ T cells (not recorded which) from PBMCs. These receptors came from a human donor with aplastic anemia.

V is TRBV24-1 and J is TRBJ1-4, with TRBD1 identical over 8 bases. CDR1 is KGHDR and CDR2 is SFDVKD in the germline V gene. The CDR3 has 15 amino acids. The trim removed 6 bases at V and 8 bases at J, leaving 10 bases unmatched. The CDR3 region is CATSSSGGGREKLFF. The CDR3, as DNA: TGTGCCACCAGTAGCTCAGGGGGCGGTCGAGAAAAACTGTTTTTT.

The chain couples TRBV5-1 to TRBJ2-2, with no clear D. Germline values: CDR1 SGHRS, CDR2 YFSETQ. The CDR3 extends over 18 amino acids. Trimming pared 5 bases from V and 0 bases from J, leaving 20 bases between. In nucleotides, the CDR3 is TGCGCCAGCAGGGAGAGAGGACGTACGAACTCGAACACCGGGGAGCTGTTTTTT. This sequence encodes CASRERGRTNSNTGELFF.

The genes are TRBV19 and TRBJ2-7; no definite D call. The germline V and J ends were trimmed by 3 bases and 3 bases, with 15 bases remaining between them. Germline assignment: CDR1 LNHDA and CDR2 SQIVND (reference sequence). This CDR3 is built from 15 residues. CDR3 DNA: TGTGCCAGTAGTATCTTGGCCACCGCCGTCTACGAGCAGTACTTC. Translating it yields CASSILATAVYEQYF.

The J gene is TRBJ1-2, the V gene TRBV19; maybe TRBD1 (5 bases). Trimming left V 7 bases short and J 5 bases short, with 8 bases between. The CDR3 has 11 amino acids. Germline CDR1 LNHDA, CDR2 SQIVND (reference sequence). The CDR3 coding sequence is TGTGCCAGTATCGGGACGTATGGCTACACCTTC. It translates to CASIGTYGYTF.

This clonotype was detected ten times or more. This sequence joins TRBV4-1 and TRBJ1-3; D gene uncertain. CDR1 MGHRA and CDR2 YSYEKL come from the germline V gene. V lost 1 base and J lost 0, with 10 bases in between. CDR3 length equals 16 residues. Written as DNA, the CDR3 is TGCGCCAGCAGCCAAGGGCACCCAGTCTCTGGAAACACCATATATTTT. This gives the protein CASSQGHPVSGNTIYF.

This sequence joins TRBV20-1 and TRBJ2-7, with a tentative D call TRBD1 (5 bases). V dropped 0 bases and J dropped 2 bases, with 20 bases sitting between them. The CDR3 totals 17 residues. Germline CDR1 reads DFQATT; CDR2 reads SNEGSKA (reference sequence). CDR3 sequence (DNA): TGCAGTGCTAGAGATCTCCCTCGGACATTGGGGACCTACGAGCAGTACTTC. Amino acids: CSARDLPRTLGTYEQYF.

Only one count was recorded for this clonotype. The junction shows a germline mismatch at one end, possibly a read error. This chain links TRBV25-1 with TRBJ1-4, with D unresolved. This CDR3 is 14 amino acids long. The germline V gene encodes CDR1 MGHDK and CDR2 SYGVNS. The CDR3 here is CASSEAGRNERLFF. For the CDR3, the DNA is TGTGCCAGCAGTGAAGCCGGGCGGAATGAAAGACTGTTTTTT.

Ten or more counts support this clonotype. This chain joins TRBV2 and TRBJ2-7, with no clear D. This CDR3 is 15 amino acids long. The germline V gene has CDR1 SNHLY and CDR2 FYNNEI. V was trimmed by 3 bases and J by 0 bases, leaving 12 bases between them. The DNA of the CDR3 is TGTGCCAGCAGTGATCGGCAGAACCTCTCCTACGAGCAGTACTTC. Its translation: CASSDRQNLSYEQYF. Combining the CDR3 with reference TRBV2 and TRBJ2-7 gives the whole variable domain EPEVTQTPSHQVTQMGQEVILRCVPISNHLYFYWYRQILGQKVEFLVSFYNNEISEKSEIFDDQFSVERPDGSNFTLKIRSTKLEDSAMYFCASSDRQNLSYEQYFGPGTRLTVT.

This clonotype has at least ten counts. Here the CDR3 DNA reads TGTGCCAGCAGCTTCGACACAGCCTACGAGCAGTACTTC. Its protein product is CASSFDTAYEQYF. J is TRBJ2-7 and V is TRBV7-8; D not resolved. The germline CDR1 and CDR2 sequences are SGHVS and FQNEAQ. V gave up 3 bases and J gave up 2 bases, with 8 bases separating them. This CDR3 spans 13 amino acids.

In regard to this clonotype: Relative to the germline gene, one junction end is altered; a read error may explain this. The chain couples TRBV25-1 to TRBJ2-1; 14 positions match TRBD2. The CDR3 sequence is 12 residues long. The germline V gene has CDR1 MGHDK and CDR2 SYGVNS. CDR3 sequence reads: CASRGLAGELSF. The CDR3 bases are TGTGCCAGCAGGGGACTAGCGGGAGAGCTATCCTTC.

The J gene is TRBJ1-2, the V gene TRBV25-1, with a weak D call TRBD1 (5 bases). From germline, CDR1 is MGHDK and CDR2 SYGVNS. The CDR3 runs to 15 residues. With 2 bases removed from V and 1 base from J, the gap between germline ends came to 11 bases. The CDR3 is CASSEEKGFNYGYTF. CDR3 coding DNA: TGTGCCAGCAGTGAAGAAAAGGGGTTTAACTATGGCTACACCTTC.

This chain links TRBV10-3 with TRBJ1-1, with D unclear. V gave up 11 bases and J gave up 0 bases, with 16 bases separating them. There are 14 residues in the CDR3. CDR1 and CDR2 from the germline V gene are ENHRY and SYGVKD. The CDR3 here is CACMRQSMNTEAFF. CDR3 bases: TGTGCCTGCATGAGGCAGAGCATGAACACTGAAGCTTTCTTT.

V is TRBV10-3 and J is TRBJ1-6, with D perhaps TRBD1 (6 bases). Germline CDR1 ENHRY, CDR2 SYGVKD. V was clipped by 3 bases and J by 5 bases, with 11 bases between them. The CDR3 totals 15 residues. This chain's CDR3 is CAISEGGSDNSPLHF. The CDR3 region has the DNA TGTGCCATCAGTGAAGGGGGGTCAGATAATTCACCCCTCCACTTT.

This chain uses TRBV24-1 with TRBJ2-5; TRBD1 agrees at 8 bases. The junction had 10 bases not matched to a gene; V was cut back by 12 bases and J by 5 bases. Germline V gene lookup returns CDR1 KGHDR and CDR2 SFDVKD. The CDR3 is 13 amino acids. CDR3 in amino acids: CAPRKDREETQYF. As DNA, the CDR3 is TGTGCCCCCCGAAAGGACAGGGAGGAGACCCAGTACTTC.

The chain joins TRBV29-1 to TRBJ1-1, with D possibly TRBD1 on 5 matching bases. This CDR3 comprises 14 residues. Germline lookup yields CDR1 SQVTM and CDR2 ANQGSEA. As DNA, the CDR3 is TGCAGGTACAGTACGGGGGACCAGAACACTGAAGCTTTCTTT. It translates to CRYSTGDQNTEAFF.

The rearrangement links TRBV19 to TRBJ1-3, with D uncertain. This CDR3 is 14 amino acids long. Germline V lookup: CDR1 LNHDA, CDR2 SQIVND (reference sequence). V was clipped by 7 bases and J by 8 bases, with 18 bases between them. The DNA of the CDR3 is TGTGCCAGTACGGCCACCCGGGAGACCTACACCATATATTTT. Translation: CASTATRETYTIYF.

Details on this clonotype: The junction shows a germline mismatch at one end, possibly a read error. The genes are TRBV2 and TRBJ1-1; D remains ambiguous. In germline, CDR1 is SNHLY, CDR2 FYNNEI. There are 12 residues in the CDR3. The CDR3 protein is CAISNGSTEAFF. As DNA, the CDR3 is TGTGCCATCAGTAACGGGTCCACTGAAGCTTTCTTT.

The rearrangement joins TRBV19 to TRBJ2-7; 8 bases fit TRBD1. Germline assignment: CDR1 LNHDA and CDR2 SQIVND (reference sequence). This CDR3 contains 13 residues. Germline trimming cut 3 bases from V and 5 bases from J; bases unmatched to any gene: 3. The CDR3 protein is CASSIQGAHEQYF. The CDR3 nucleotides read TGTGCCAGTAGTATCCAGGGGGCGCACGAGCAGTACTTC.

Ten or more counts support this clonotype. The chain combines TRBV9 with TRBJ2-1; D possibly matches TRBD1 or TRBD2 (5 bases each). The CDR3 is 16 amino acids. V was clipped by 0 bases and J by 1 base, with 11 bases between them. Germline V gene lookup returns CDR1 SGDLS and CDR2 YYNGEE. In DNA form, the CDR3 reads TGTGCCAGCAGCGTAGTTGGGGGTTATTCCTACAATGAGCAGTTCTTC. This gives the protein CASSVVGGYSYNEQFF.

This chain joins TRBV20-1 and TRBJ1-1, with D possibly matching TRBD1 (6 bases). The germline gives CDR1 DFQATT, CDR2 SNEGSKA (reference sequence). This CDR3 contains 15 residues. The V end was cut by 4 bases, the J end by 4 bases, with 19 bases between. As DNA, the CDR3 is TGCAGTGCTATAGTAGCGGGGGGCCTTTTCACTGAAGCTTTCTTT. This encodes CSAIVAGGLFTEAFF.

The J gene is TRBJ1-2, the V gene TRBV7-8; D gene ambiguous. The CDR3 has 16 amino acids. Germline V lookup: CDR1 SGHVS, CDR2 FQNEAQ. V was cut by 3 bases and J by 0 bases, with 14 bases left in between. CDR3 coding DNA: TGTGCCAGCAGCTTTGGCCTCGGCAGAGCTAACTATGGCTACACCTTC. Translation gives CASSFGLGRANYGYTF.

The gene calls are TRBV2 and TRBJ2-7; weak D call: TRBD2 (6 bases). With 4 bases removed from V and 2 bases from J, the gap between germline ends came to 18 bases. The CDR3 consists of 16 residues. In germline, CDR1 is SNHLY, CDR2 FYNNEI. The CDR3 DNA reads as TGTGCCAGCAGTGGAGAGGGGACTGTGATTACCTACGAGCAGTACTTC. Translated, it gives CASSGEGTVITYEQYF.

This clonotype was found once. The genes are TRBV29-1 and TRBJ2-7; D is possibly TRBD2 (6 bases). V lost 0 bases and J lost 0, with 15 bases in between. CDR1 is SQVTM and CDR2 is ANQGSEA in the germline V gene. CDR3 size: 16 residues. CDR3 sequence (DNA): TGCAGCGTTGAAGATCGTCGGCGGGGATTCTCCTACGAGCAGTACTTC. This gives the protein CSVEDRRRGFSYEQYF.

The CDR3 nucleotides are TGTGCCAGCAGTTTTAGCAGGGAGGTTCCTAACTATGGCTACACCTTC. Protein sequence: CASSFSREVPNYGYTF. The V gene is TRBV27, the J gene TRBJ1-2; D is possibly TRBD1 (5 bases). Trimming shortened V by 3 bases and J by 0 bases, and 14 bases separated the two germline ends. The CDR3 sequence is 16 residues long. The germline V gene encodes CDR1 MNHEY and CDR2 SMNVEV (reference sequence).

The chain carries TRBV11-1 and TRBJ1-1, with unresolved D. Germline V gene lookup returns CDR1 SGHAT and CDR2 FQDESV (reference sequence). CDR3 length: 16 residues. V lost 2 bases and J 1 base, leaving 14 bases between the germline ends. The CDR3 region is CASSLSLGVRNTEAFF. As DNA, the CDR3 is TGTGCCAGCAGCTTAAGTCTTGGCGTTCGGAACACTGAAGCTTTCTTT.

About this clonotype: Mismatch with germline at one junction end may stem from a read error. J is TRBJ2-3 and V is TRBV12-3 or TRBV12-4, with 9 bases matching TRBD2. There are 14 residues in the CDR3. The CDR3 DNA is TGTGCCAGCAGTGTAGCGGGGGAGTCAGATACGCAGTATTTT. This sequence encodes CASSVAGESDTQYF.

This sequence joins TRBV9 and TRBJ2-3; D is undetermined. The CDR3 runs to 12 residues. The germline CDR1 and CDR2 sequences are SGDLS and YYNGEE. Between the trimmed V and J ends, which lost 0 bases and 6 bases, there was a span of 5 bases. Written as DNA, the CDR3 is TGTGCCAGCAGCGTAGCTGGGGATACGCAGTATTTT. Amino acid sequence: CASSVAGDTQYF.